This is a list of T cell receptor beta chains from one sample in a study of cytomegalovirus exposure and HLA in healthy donors. Method: immunoSEQ multiplex PCR; TCRdb's copy keeps in-frame clones and lacks some. The sample shows 150,000 or so clones, roughly 80% of them seen only once. Sequences were obtained from PBMCs. The receptors originated from a young man in good health and CMV-seronegative. The CDR3 runs from the conserved cysteine through the conserved F or W. The D gene is left open where the match is weak. Clone size is not always given. Where it is, it says once, few, many or a class for expanded clones.

j_call clone_size d_call v_call cdr3_nt cdr3_aa
TRBJ2-2 NA NA TRBV5-5 TGTGCCAGCAGCTCCTCGGGTCTACCGAACACCGGGGAGCTGTTTTTT CASSSSGLPNTGELFF
TRBJ2-1 NA NA TRBV5-1 TGCGCCAGCAGCAGAGGACAACTTAATGAGCAGTTCTTC CASSRGQLNEQFF
TRBJ2-1 NA TRBD2 TRBV11-1 TGTGCCAGCAGCAGAAGGGAGGGCTCTTACAATGAGCAGTTCTTC CASSRREGSYNEQFF
TRBJ2-7 NA NA TRBV7-6 TGTGCCAGCAGCTACGGCCCAGGGGCTTACGAGCAGTACTTC CASSYGPGAYEQYF
TRBJ2-7 NA TRBD1 TRBV5-6 TGTGCCAGCAGCTGGGGGACCGGGACAGGGTATACAGAGCAGTACTTC CASSWGTGTGYTEQYF
TRBJ1-2 few NA TRBV5-4 TGTGCCAGCAGCTTGGTTCTGCGGGGCAGGTTGGATGGCTACACCTTC CASSLVLRGRLDGYTF
TRBJ2-7 once NA TRBV5-1 TGCGCCAGCAGCTTGGCCGACAGGTCGATTTCGTACTTC CASSLADRSISYF
TRBJ2-7 NA NA TRBV11-2 TGTGCCAGCAGCTTCTCGGCCTACGAGCAGTACTTC CASSFSAYEQYF
TRBJ2-1 NA NA TRBV6-5 TGTGCCAGCAGTTCTGCAGGGGGGAGTGAGCAGTTCTTC CASSSAGGSEQFF
TRBJ2-1 once NA TRBV7-9 TGTTCCAGCAGATTACCCCGGGTCGGAGGCAATGAGCAGTTCTTC CSSRLPRVGGNEQFF
TRBJ2-1 NA NA TRBV25-1 TGTGCCAGCAGTGAATTGGGGAGAGACAATGAGCAGTTCTTC CASSELGRDNEQFF
TRBJ2-2 once NA TRBV7-3 TGTGCCAGCAGCCCAGACAGAACCACCGGGGAGCTGTTTTTT CASSPDRTTGELFF
TRBJ1-4 NA NA TRBV19 TGTGCCAGTTCCGGGTCCGGGACAACTAATGAAAAACTGTTTTTT CASSGSGTTNEKLFF
TRBJ2-3 NA NA TRBV7-2 TGTGCCAGCAGCTTAGCAGGAGCAGATACGCAGTATTTT CASSLAGADTQYF
TRBJ2-4 NA TRBD1 TRBV4-2 TGTGCCAGCAGCCAAGATTGGGGGACAGACATAGCCAAAAACATTCAGTACTTC CASSQDWGTDIAKNIQYF
TRBJ1-4 NA NA TRBV18 TGTGCCAGCTCACTGACAGGAGGCCAGGAGGAAAAACTGTTTTTT CASSLTGGQEEKLFF
TRBJ1-1 NA TRBD1 TRBV5-1 TGCGCCAGCAGCTTGGGGTTGGGGGGACAGCCGGACACTGAAGCTTTCTTT CASSLGLGGQPDTEAFF
TRBJ1-4 NA NA TRBV29-1 TGCAGCGACAAAAATGAAAAACTGTTTTTT CSDKNEKLFF
TRBJ1-2 NA NA TRBV7-3 TGTGCCAGCAGCTCTGACCCTAGTAACTATGGCTACACCTTC CASSSDPSNYGYTF
TRBJ2-1 few NA TRBV27 TGTGCCAGCAGATCCCAGCTTAGGAGCTCCTACAATGAGCAGTTCTTC CASRSQLRSSYNEQFF
TRBJ2-1 NA TRBD2 TRBV19 TGTGCCAGTAGTATCTTCGGGGGAGGGACCTACAATGAGCAGTTCTTC CASSIFGGGTYNEQFF
TRBJ2-7 NA NA TRBV13 TGTGCCAGCAGCCCCGAGCTCAGGATCTACGAGCAGTACTTC CASSPELRIYEQYF
TRBJ2-2 NA NA TRBV5-1 TGCGCCAGCGGTGCGGGAACCACCGGGGAGCTGTTTTTT CASGAGTTGELFF
TRBJ1-4 NA TRBD1 TRBV7-2 TGTGCCAGCAGCTTTACAGGGGGCTCTGAAAAACTGTTTTTT CASSFTGGSEKLFF
TRBJ2-5 NA TRBD1 TRBV5-4 TGTGCCAGCAGCTCGAGTGGGACAGGGGGCCAAGAGACCCAGTACTTC CASSSSGTGGQETQYF
TRBJ2-2 NA TRBD2 TRBV11-2 TGTGCCAGCAGCCCAAGCACAGCGGGGCCGAACACCGGGGAGCTGTTTTTT CASSPSTAGPNTGELFF
TRBJ1-3 NA NA TRBV2 TGTGCCAGCAGTTTGACAGGAACCTCTGGAAACACCATATATTTT CASSLTGTSGNTIYF
TRBJ2-2 once TRBD2 TRBV19 TGTGCCAGTATCCCACGCGGGGGGCGAACCGGGGAGCTGTTTTTT CASIPRGGRTGELFF
TRBJ2-7 NA NA TRBV18 TGTGCCAGCTCACCACGGGAGACCCCCTACGAGCAGTACTTC CASSPRETPYEQYF